These T cell receptor beta chains were read from a single sample in a study of shared clonotypes between healthy human individuals. Sequenced by immunoSEQ multiplex PCR; TCRdb stores in-frame clones only, minus some. The sample consists of roughly 2.4 million clones, around 95% of them appearing once. The sequencing sample was made of naive CD4+ T cells sorted from blood. The receptors stem from a man aged 18 to 35 in good health. Each CDR3 is given with its conserved first and last residue. A D gene is named only where the DNA matches it firmly. The size field is filled for only some rows; it gives once, few, many or a size class.

j_call | clone_size | d_call | v_call | cdr3_aa | cdr3_nt
TRBJ2-3 | - | - | TRBV30 | CAWSVGPGRGTQYF | TGTGCCTGGAGTGTTGGGCCGGGACGGGGTACGCAGTATTTT
TRBJ2-2 | - | - | TRBV2 | CASRPDRNTGELFF | TGTGCCAGCAGACCCGACAGGAACACCGGGGAGCTGTTTTTT
TRBJ1-5 | once | - | TRBV2 | CASSEEVSNQPQHF | TGTGCCAGCAGTGAAGAGGTCAGCAATCAGCCCCAGCATTTT
TRBJ1-6 | - | TRBD1 | TRBV11-2 | CASSSRTGPISYNSPLHF | TGTGCCAGCAGCTCACGGACAGGTCCCATCTCCTATAATTCACCCCTCCACTTT
TRBJ2-3 | - | - | TRBV5-1 | CASSLGTSSGDTQYF | TGCGCCAGCAGCTTGGGGACAAGCTCCGGGGATACGCAGTATTTT
TRBJ2-7 | - | TRBD2 | TRBV7-6 | CASSPLAGVSEQYF | TGTGCCAGCAGCCCACTAGCGGGAGTATCCGAGCAGTACTTC
TRBJ2-7 | - | - | TRBV5-1 | CASSTEGNYEQYF | TGCGCCAGCAGTACGGAGGGAAACTACGAGCAGTACTTC
TRBJ1-6 | - | - | TRBV6-6 | CASTLEVSPLHF | TGTGCCAGCACCTTAGAAGTCTCACCCCTCCACTTT
TRBJ2-2 | - | - | TRBV9 | CASSVDVSLGSGELFF | TGTGCCAGCAGCGTAGATGTCTCACTTGGTTCCGGGGAGCTGTTTTTT
TRBJ2-2 | - | - | TRBV18 | CASSLDRLTGELFF | TGTGCCAGCTCACTAGACAGGTTGACCGGGGAGCTGTTTTTT
TRBJ1-3 | - | - | TRBV7-9 | CASSPSRERRLSGNTIYF | TGTGCCAGCAGCCCTTCGAGGGAAAGGAGACTCTCTGGAAACACCATATATTTT
TRBJ1-5 | - | TRBD1 | TRBV5-4 | CASNLLQGQGAMLQPQHF | TGTGCCAGCAACTTGCTTCAGGGACAGGGGGCTATGCTCCAGCCCCAGCATTTT
TRBJ2-3 | - | - | TRBV5-4 | CASSSRDSTDTQYF | TGTGCCAGCAGCTCCCGGGACAGCACAGATACGCAGTATTTT
TRBJ2-5 | - | TRBD1 | TRBV9 | CASSAQGQETQYF | TGTGCCAGCAGCGCACAGGGGCAAGAGACCCAGTACTTC
TRBJ1-5 | - | TRBD1 | TRBV18 | CASSLQGASNQPQHF | TGTGCCAGCTCACTTCAGGGGGCGAGCAATCAGCCCCAGCATTTT
TRBJ2-1 | - | - | TRBV5-1 | CASSLDGRRSSYNEQFF | TGCGCCAGCAGCTTGGACGGTAGGCGGAGCTCCTACAATGAGCAGTTCTTC
TRBJ1-1 | - | TRBD1 | TRBV7-9 | CASSPPGTGDTEAFF | TGTGCCAGCAGCCCCCCCGGGACAGGGGACACTGAAGCTTTCTTT
TRBJ2-7 | - | TRBD1 | TRBV28 | CASSLSGQGYEQYF | TGTGCCAGCAGTTTATCGGGACAGGGGTACGAGCAGTACTTC
TRBJ1-1 | - | TRBD1 | TRBV2 | CASSGTGVGTEAFF | TGTGCCAGCAGTGGGACAGGGGTGGGAACTGAAGCTTTCTTT
TRBJ1-4 | - | - | TRBV6-1 | CASSALSGTTNEKLFF | TGTGCCAGCAGTGCCCTGTCAGGAACAACTAATGAAAAACTGTTTTTT
TRBJ2-7 | - | - | TRBV9 | CASSVEGGPAYEQYF | TGTGCCAGCAGCGTCGAAGGCGGACCAGCCTACGAGCAGTACTTC
TRBJ1-4 | - | TRBD1 | TRBV7-2 | CASSRTGANEKLFF | TGTGCCAGCAGCCGGACAGGGGCTAATGAAAAACTGTTTTTT
TRBJ1-1 | - | TRBD1 | TRBV18 | CASSPAGTANTEAFF | TGTGCCAGCTCACCGGCCGGGACAGCGAACACTGAAGCTTTCTTT
TRBJ1-1 | few | - | TRBV5-1 | CASSLGTEAFF | TGCGCCAGCAGCTTGGGAACTGAAGCTTTCTTT
TRBJ2-5 | - | TRBD1 | TRBV30 | CAWSSGTAAQETQYF | TGTGCCTGGTCATCGGGGACAGCAGCCCAAGAGACCCAGTACTTC
TRBJ2-5 | - | - | TRBV6-5 | CASSYLRGETQYF | TGTGCCAGCAGTTACCTCCGAGGCGAGACCCAGTACTTC
TRBJ1-1 | once | - | TRBV28 | CASRRGQNTEAFF | TGTGCCAGCAGGCGAGGACAGAACACTGAAGCTTTCTTT
TRBJ1-1 | - | - | TRBV15 | CATSRDRVGAVITEAFF | TGTGCCACCAGCAGAGATCGGGTGGGGGCAGTTATCACTGAAGCTTTCTTT
TRBJ1-3 | - | - | TRBV15 | CATSRNTHYSGNTIYF | TGTGCCACCAGCAGAAATACTCATTACTCTGGAAACACCATATATTTT
TRBJ1-5 | - | - | TRBV28 | CASILGGDNQPQHF | TGTGCCAGCATACTGGGGGGGGACAATCAGCCCCAGCATTTT
TRBJ2-3 | - | TRBD2 | TRBV5-1 | CASSLELAGVTDTQYF | TGCGCCAGCAGCTTGGAACTAGCGGGGGTAACAGATACGCAGTATTTT
TRBJ2-7 | - | - | TRBV2 | CASSRDFSYEQYF | TGTGCCAGCAGCCGGGACTTCTCCTACGAGCAGTACTTC
TRBJ1-1 | - | TRBD1 | TRBV2 | CASSWTGVNTEAFF | TGTGCCAGCAGTTGGACAGGGGTGAACACTGAAGCTTTCTTT
TRBJ1-2 | - | - | TRBV10-3 | CAIRDLTEGYTF | TGTGCCATCAGGGATCTCACCGAGGGCTACACCTTC
TRBJ2-5 | - | TRBD2 | TRBV5-1 | CASSLTSGSGETQYF | TGCGCCAGCAGCTTAACTAGCGGGAGTGGTGAGACCCAGTACTTC
TRBJ2-7 | - | - | TRBV5-1 | CASSLAAVPYEQYF | TGCGCCAGCAGCTTGGCGGCAGTCCCCTACGAGCAGTACTTC
TRBJ2-5 | - | TRBD1 | TRBV4-3 | CASSQVDRGWETQYF | TGCGCCAGCAGCCAAGTTGACAGGGGATGGGAGACCCAGTACTTC
TRBJ2-1 | - | TRBD2 | TRBV7-9 | CASDPSGTSFRNEQFF | TGTGCCAGCGACCCCTCGGGGACTAGCTTCCGCAATGAGCAGTTCTTC
TRBJ2-5 | - | - | TRBV7-6 | CASSLARSGRAMGQETQYF | TGTGCCAGCAGCTTAGCGCGCTCCGGCAGGGCGATGGGGCAAGAGACCCAGTACTTC
TRBJ2-7 | - | TRBD1 | TRBV18 | CASSTTSGQGAGGNF | TGTGCCAGCTCAACCACATCAGGACAGGGGGCGGGTGGCAACTTC
TRBJ1-2 | - | TRBD1 | TRBV10-3 | CAISEAGGGGYTF | TGTGCCATCAGTGAGGCAGGGGGCGGTGGCTACACCTTC
TRBJ2-3 | - | - | TRBV29-1 | CSVSRGTDTQYF | TGCAGCGTTAGTCGGGGAACAGATACGCAGTATTTT